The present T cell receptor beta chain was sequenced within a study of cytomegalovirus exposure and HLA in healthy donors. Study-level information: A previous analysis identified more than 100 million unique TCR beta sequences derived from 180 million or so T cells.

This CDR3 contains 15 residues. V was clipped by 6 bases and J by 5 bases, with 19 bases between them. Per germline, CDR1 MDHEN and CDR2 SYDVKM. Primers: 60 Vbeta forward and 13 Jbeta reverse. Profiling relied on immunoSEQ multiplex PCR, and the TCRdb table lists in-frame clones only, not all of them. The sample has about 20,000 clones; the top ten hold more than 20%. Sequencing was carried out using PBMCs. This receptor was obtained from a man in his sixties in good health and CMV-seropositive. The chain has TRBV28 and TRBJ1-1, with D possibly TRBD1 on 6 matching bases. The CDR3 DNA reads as TGTGCCAGCAGCCCCGCCATCGGGACAACTACTGAAGCTTTCTTT. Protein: CASSPAIGTTTEAFF.